This T cell receptor beta chain was retrieved from a study of blood T cell repertoires in COVID-19. Study at large: PBMCs, B-cell-depleted T cells, or T cells were the source of the cDNA or gDNA that made up the material.

Authors' analysis steps: Amplification of reference gene primers provided the estimated nucleated cell counts. Sequencing was performed with immunoSEQ multiplex PCR; in TCRdb, only in-frame clones are kept and a portion is missing. V, J and clone size were drawn from that table, and D and trimming were deduced from the DNA. The sample lists about 91,000 clones, around four fifths occurring once. Germline V lookup: CDR1 SGHTA, CDR2 FQGNSA. Trimming shortened V by 1 base and J by 0 bases, and 7 bases separated the two germline ends. This CDR3 is 15 amino acids long. Comment on this clone: The same CDR3 also results from other DNA sequences found in this sample.

The genes are TRBV7-2 and TRBJ1-3, with D uncertain. The clonotype originates from a woman of 80 years or more with acute or convalescent COVID-19. The sequencing input was peripheral blood. The DNA of the CDR3 is TGTGCCAGCAGCTTAGATAGTCGCTCTGGAAACACCATATATTTT. Translation gives CASSLDSRSGNTIYF.